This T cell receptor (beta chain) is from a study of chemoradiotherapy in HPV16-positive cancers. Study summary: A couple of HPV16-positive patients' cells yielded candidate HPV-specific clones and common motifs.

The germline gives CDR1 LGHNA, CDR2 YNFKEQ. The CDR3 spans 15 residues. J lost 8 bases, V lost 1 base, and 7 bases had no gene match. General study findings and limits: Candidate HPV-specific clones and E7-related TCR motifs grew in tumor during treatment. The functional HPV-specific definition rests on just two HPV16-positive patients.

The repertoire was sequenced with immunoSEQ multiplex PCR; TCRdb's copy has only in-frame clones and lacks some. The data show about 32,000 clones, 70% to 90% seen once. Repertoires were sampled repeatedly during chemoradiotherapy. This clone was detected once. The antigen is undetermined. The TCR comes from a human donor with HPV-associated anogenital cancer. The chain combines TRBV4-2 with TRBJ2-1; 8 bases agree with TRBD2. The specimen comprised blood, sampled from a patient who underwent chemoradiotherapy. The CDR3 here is CASSQAGTSEDEQFF. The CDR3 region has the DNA TGTGCCAGCAGCCAAGCCGGGACTAGTGAGGATGAGCAGTTCTTC.